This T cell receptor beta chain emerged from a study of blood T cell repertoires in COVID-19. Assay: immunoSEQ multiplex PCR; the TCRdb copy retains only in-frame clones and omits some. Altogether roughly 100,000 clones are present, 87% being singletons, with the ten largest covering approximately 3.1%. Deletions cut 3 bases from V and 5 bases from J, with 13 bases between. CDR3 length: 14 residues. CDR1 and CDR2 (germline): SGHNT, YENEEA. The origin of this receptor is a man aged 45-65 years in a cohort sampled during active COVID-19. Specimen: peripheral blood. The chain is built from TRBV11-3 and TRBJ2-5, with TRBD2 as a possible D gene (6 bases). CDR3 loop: CASSFRGAGETQYF. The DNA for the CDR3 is TGTGCCAGCAGCTTCCGCGGGGCAGGGGAGACCCAGTACTTC.